The rows below give T cell receptor beta chains drawn from one sample of a study of blood T cell repertoires in COVID-19. Clones were read by immunoSEQ multiplex PCR, and TCRdb kept only the in-frame ones, dropping some. Of 300,000 to 350,000 clones listed, approximately 91% were seen once; the top ten hold just under 7.5%. Sequenced sample: peripheral blood. The receptors stem from a woman aged 70-85 years with COVID-19, enrolled during active disease. Each CDR3 is given without its conserved first and last residue. The size field is filled for only some rows; it gives once, few, many or a size class.

ASSDGTGGNTEAF 13 TRBV9 .
ASSIGGWGGYT 11 TRBV19 .
ASSWTGTGRETQY 13 TRBV5-6 .
ASSPRTGSEQY 11 TRBV12-3/TRBV12-4 .
ASSLYRENGYT 11 TRBV5-1 few
ASSVAEGAGGNTEAF 15 TRBV9 .
ASSLEIGEQF 10 TRBV7-9 .
ASRGEGVKPQH 11 TRBV2 few
ASKTNREYGYT 11 TRBV19 .
ASSVGSSGVSEAF 13 TRBV10-1 .
ASSTEGAPNEKLF 13 TRBV27 .
ASSPGQAINTEAF 13 TRBV4-1 .
SVEGLDRVVETQY 13 TRBV29-1 .
ATSDPPQGNTIY 12 TRBV24-1 .
ASSHGSGGAVETQY 14 TRBV4-1 .
ASSLVGGGREVKQF 14 TRBV27 .
ASSLTRTSGGYNEQF 15 TRBV11-2 .
ASSHGTGVFEQY 12 TRBV6-5 .
ASSQGDTEAF 10 TRBV3-1/TRBV3-2 once
ASSQGRNTGELF 12 TRBV19 .
ASSLSGTAYNEQF 13 TRBV7-2 .
AISGDRGNSPLH 12 TRBV10-3 few
ASSQESGPSNYGYT 14 TRBV4-3 .
ASSLVGTDTQY 11 TRBV5-1 .
ASSYPARGPEAF 12 TRBV6-9 once
ASSPLSGGQGALGYT 15 TRBV5-1 .
ASSPTGRAGYT 11 TRBV6-5 .
ASSFLRDTVPNQPQH 15 TRBV21-1 .
ASSWTGVRGPLH 12 TRBV2 .
ASSSPTGLNTEAF 13 TRBV5-6 .
AWSVYRGGPYNEQF 14 TRBV30 .
ASNYQGQAHEKLF 13 TRBV2 .
ASSRQGTTGELF 12 TRBV3-1/TRBV3-2 .
ASSWASANEQF 11 TRBV6-2/TRBV6-3 .
ASSLDTGNTEAF 12 TRBV5-1 few
ATSRGPGQGLYEQY 14 TRBV15 .
ASSYPPGSVF 10 TRBV6-5 .
ATSDLRGGGQGYEQY 15 TRBV24-1 .
ASSETSGATDTQY 13 TRBV2 .
ASSDRQGGNTIY 12 TRBV5-1 .
ASSSLGSTEAF 11 TRBV18 few
ASSAPGYNEQF 11 TRBV27 .
ATSDSSGVQETQY 13 TRBV24-1 .
ASSFNRGYYGYT 12 TRBV5-6 .
AIRGHQNGETQY 12 TRBV24-1 .
ASTRDRVNSLNSYEQY 16 TRBV28 .
ASSPPLQDKI 10 TRBV11-2 .
ASSPTYTGGNYGYT 14 TRBV9 once
ASSFAQGRDNSPLH 14 TRBV5-5 .
ASTSEPRSNQPQH 13 TRBV19 .
ASTNRGHGYT 10 TRBV2 .
ASSYSDRANYGYT 13 TRBV28 .
ASSVVDRGAEAF 12 TRBV9 .
ASSFPAGGAETQY 13 TRBV5-1 .